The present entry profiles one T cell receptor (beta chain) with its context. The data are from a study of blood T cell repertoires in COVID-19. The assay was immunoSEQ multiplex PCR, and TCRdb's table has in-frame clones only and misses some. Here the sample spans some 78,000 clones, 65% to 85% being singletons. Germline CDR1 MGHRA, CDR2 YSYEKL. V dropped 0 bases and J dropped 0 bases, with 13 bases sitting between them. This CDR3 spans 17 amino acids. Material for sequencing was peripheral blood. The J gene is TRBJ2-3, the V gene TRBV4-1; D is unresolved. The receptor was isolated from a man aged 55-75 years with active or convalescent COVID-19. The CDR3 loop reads CASSQDPSADSTDTQYF. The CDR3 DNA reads TGCGCCAGCAGCCAAGATCCATCGGCGGATAGCACAGATACGCAGTATTTT.